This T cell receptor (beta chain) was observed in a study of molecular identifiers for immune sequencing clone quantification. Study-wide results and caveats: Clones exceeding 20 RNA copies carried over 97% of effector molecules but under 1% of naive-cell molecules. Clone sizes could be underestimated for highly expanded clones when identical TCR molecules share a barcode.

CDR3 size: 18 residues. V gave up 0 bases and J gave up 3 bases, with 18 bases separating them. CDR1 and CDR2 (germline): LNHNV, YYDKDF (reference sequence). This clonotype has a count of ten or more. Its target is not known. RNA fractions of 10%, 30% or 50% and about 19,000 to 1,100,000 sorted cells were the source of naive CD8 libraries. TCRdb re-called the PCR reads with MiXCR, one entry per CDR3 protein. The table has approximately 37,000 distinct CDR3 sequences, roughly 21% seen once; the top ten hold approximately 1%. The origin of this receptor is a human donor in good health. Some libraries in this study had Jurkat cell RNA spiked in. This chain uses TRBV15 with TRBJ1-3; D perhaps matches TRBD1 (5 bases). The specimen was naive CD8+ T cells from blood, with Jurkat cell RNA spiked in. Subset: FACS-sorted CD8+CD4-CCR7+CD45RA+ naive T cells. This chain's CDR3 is CATSREAPGVIVGNTIYF. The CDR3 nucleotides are TGTGCCACCAGCAGAGAGGCCCCGGGGGTAATTGTTGGAAACACCATATATTTT.